Following are 8 T cell receptor beta chains from one sample sequenced in a study of blood T cells in healthy people across ages. It was with a sample-barcoded 5' primer and a J-beta primer mix that a second PCR of roughly 7 to 12 cycles was run. In TCRdb, the 5' RACE reads were re-called with MiXCR into one record per CDR3 protein. The sample carries about 620,000 distinct CDR3 sequences, 52% recorded once. The sequenced sample was blood. Receptors were obtained from a woman older than 75 in good health.

The V call is TRBV6-6, the J call TRBJ2-5; 7 bases align to TRBD2. This CDR3 has 13 residues. The germline gives CDR1 MNHNY, CDR2 SVGAGI (reference sequence). The V and J ends lost 6 bases and 9 bases, in that order; junction bases with no gene match: 10. CDR3 in DNA: TGTGCCAGCAGAAAAACCTCTGCGGGGGCCCAGTACTTC. The encoded protein is CASRKTSAGAQYF.

A few counts support this clonotype. The chain is built from TRBV5-1 and TRBJ2-7, with D possibly being TRBD1 or TRBD2 (6 bases each). Trimming pared 2 bases from V and 12 bases from J, leaving 18 bases between. Germline V CDR1 and CDR2: SGHRS, YFSETQ. The CDR3 sequence is 13 residues long. Here the CDR3 DNA reads TGCGCCAGCAGCTTTGGGGGGCCATGTGGTTGGTACTTC. This sequence encodes CASSFGGPCGWYF. The variable domain in full, with the rest retrieved from reference TRBV5-1 and TRBJ2-7, is KAGVTQTPRYLIKTRGQQVTLSCSPISGHRSVSWYQQTPGQGLQFLFEYFSETQRNKGNFPGRFSGRQFSNSRSEMNVSTLELGDSALYLCASSFGGPCGWYFGPGTRLTVT.

The chain joins TRBV24-1 to TRBJ2-3, with 16 bases matching TRBD2. CDR3 size: 20 residues. With V trimmed by 4 bases and J by 2 bases, 11 bases remained unmatched. Per germline, CDR1 KGHDR and CDR2 SFDVKD. As DNA, the CDR3 is TGTGCCACCAGTGACACGGGACTAGCGGGAGGGTGGCACCACACAGATACGCAGTATTTT. This gives the protein CATSDTGLAGGWHHTDTQYF.

This clonotype occurred many times. The chain has TRBV7-8 and TRBJ2-3, with D perhaps matching TRBD1 or TRBD2 (5 bases each). V gave up 3 bases and J gave up 8 bases, with 12 bases separating them. CDR3 length: 13 amino acids. In germline, CDR1 is SGHVS, CDR2 FQNEAQ. DNA of the CDR3: TGTGCCAGCAGCTTTGGGGGTGTGGCTACGCAGTATTTT. Protein sequence: CASSFGGVATQYF.

This clonotype appeared a few times. A much larger clone differs from this one at a single base, so this may be a read error. The gene calls are TRBV7-9 and TRBJ2-1; maybe TRBD1 (5 bases). The J call is uncertain, as TRBJ2-7 better fits the DNA end. The CDR3 runs to 15 residues. Germline CDR1 and CDR2: SEHNR and FQNEAQ (reference sequence). DNA of the CDR3: TGTGCCAGCAGCCCTCGGACAACCTCCTACAATGAGCAGTACTTC. Its protein is CASSPRTTSYNEQYF.

V is TRBV27 and J is TRBJ2-7; 8 bases map to TRBD2. V was pared by 4 bases and J by 0 bases, with 2 bases of the junction left unmatched. The CDR3 is 14 residues long. Germline CDR1 MNHEY, CDR2 SMNVEV (reference sequence). The CDR3 sequence: CASSSGGGSYEQYF. In DNA, the CDR3 is TGTGCCAGCAGTTCGGGGGGGGGCTCCTACGAGCAGTACTTC.

The J gene is TRBJ2-7, the V gene TRBV18; weak D call: TRBD1 (6 bases). This CDR3 has 14 amino acids. The germline V gene encodes CDR1 KGHSH and CDR2 LQKENI. V was clipped by 3 bases and J by 0 bases, with 9 bases between them. CDR3 residues: CASSPDRTSYEQYF. CDR3 sequence (DNA): TGTGCCAGCTCACCTGACAGGACCTCCTACGAGCAGTACTTC.

The J gene is TRBJ2-4, the V gene TRBV12-3 or TRBV12-4; 10 nucleotides line up with TRBD2. After removal of 6 bases from V and 5 bases from J, the junction contained 4 bases not matched to a gene. The CDR3 consists of 14 residues. In DNA form, the CDR3 reads TGTGCCAGCAGAATAGCGGGAGGTCAAAACATTCAGTACTTC. It yields the protein CASRIAGGQNIQYF.